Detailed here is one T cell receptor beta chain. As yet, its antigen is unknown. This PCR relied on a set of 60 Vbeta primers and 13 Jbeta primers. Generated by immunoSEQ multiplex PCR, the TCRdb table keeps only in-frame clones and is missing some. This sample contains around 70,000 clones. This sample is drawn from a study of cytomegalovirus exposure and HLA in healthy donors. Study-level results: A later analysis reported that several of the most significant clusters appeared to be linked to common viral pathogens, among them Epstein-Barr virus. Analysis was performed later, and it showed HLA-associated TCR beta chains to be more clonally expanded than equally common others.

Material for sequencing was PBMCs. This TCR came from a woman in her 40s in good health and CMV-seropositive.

As DNA, the CDR3 is TGTGCCAGCAGCTCACAGGGGAACACTGAAGCTTTCTTT. It is translated as CASSSQGNTEAFF. The chain recombines TRBV11-3 with TRBJ1-1; D possibly corresponds to TRBD1 (6 bases). Germline CDR1 reads SGHNT; CDR2 reads YENEEA. V was cut by 4 bases and J by 1 base, with 7 bases left in between. CDR3 length equals 13 residues. The variable domain in full, with the rest retrieved from reference TRBV11-3 and TRBJ1-1, is EAGVVQSPRYKIIEKKQPVAFWCNPISGHNTLYWYLQNLGQGPELLIRYENEEAVDDSQLPKDRFSAERLKGVDSTLKIQPAELGDSAVYLCASSSQGNTEAFFGQGTRLTVV.